This T cell receptor beta chain was sequenced for a study of CD8 T cells in Susac syndrome. This CDR3 is 12 amino acids long. Trimming left V 3 bases short and J 8 bases short, with 11 bases between. Germline lookup yields CDR1 SQVTM and CDR2 ANQGSEA. Random hexamers were used to reverse transcribe roughly 0.5 to 1 ug of RNA. TCRdb independently ran MiXCR on the immunoSEQ multiplex PCR reads; one entry per CDR3 protein. The sample carries hundreds of thousands of distinct CDR3 sequences, roughly 93% recorded once. TEMRA cells were FACS-enriched, while CD8+ and CD4+ T cells were negatively isolated. Sequenced sample: CD4+ T cells from PBMCs. This rearrangement joins TRBV29-1 to TRBJ2-4; D may match TRBD1 or TRBD2 (5 bases each). The receptor was derived from a human donor with multiple sclerosis. The CDR3 protein is CSVEGDSDIQYF. CDR3 DNA: TGCAGCGTTGAGGGGGATTCGGACATTCAGTACTTC.